The 19 T cell receptor beta chains in this list originate from one sample, sequenced in a study of blood T cell repertoires in COVID-19. The protocol was immunoSEQ multiplex PCR, while the TCRdb copy is restricted to in-frame clones and leaves out a portion. The sample has tens of thousands of clones, 91% seen once. The sequenced material came from peripheral blood. The receptors were sampled from a human donor in a cohort sampled during active COVID-19.

The J gene is TRBJ2-1, the V gene TRBV29-1, with a weak D call TRBD2 (5 bases). The CDR3 is made up of 10 amino acids. Trimming took off 4 bases at V and 10 bases at J, with 8 bases between the two ends. Germline CDR1 reads SQVTM; CDR2 reads ANQGSEA. The CDR3, as DNA: TGCAGCGTTGCTGGGGAGGAGCAGTTCTTC. Its protein is CSVAGEEQFF.

This chain connects TRBV5-1 to TRBJ2-1; 8 bases map to TRBD2. Germline CDR1 reads SGHRS; CDR2 reads YFSETQ. The junction had 11 bases not matched to a gene; V was cut back by 3 bases and J by 3 bases. The CDR3 extends over 17 amino acids. The CDR3 here is CASSSPPAGGFYNEQFF. DNA for the CDR3: TGCGCCAGCAGCTCCCCCCCGGCGGGGGGCTTCTACAATGAGCAGTTCTTC.

This clone appeared once. The chain links TRBV7-9 to TRBJ1-1, with 7 bases matching TRBD1. The CDR3 is 14 residues long. Trimming at V came to 4 bases and at J to 6 bases, leaving 8 bases not matched to a gene. Germline CDR1 is SEHNR and CDR2 is FQNEAQ (reference sequence). Here the CDR3 DNA reads TGTGCCAGCAGCTCAGGATATACAGGGGCTGAAGCTTTCTTT. Translating it yields CASSSGYTGAEAFF.

CDR3 protein: CASSEGTGGGQYF. The CDR3 bases are TGTGCCAGCAGTGAAGGGACAGGGGGCGGTCAGTACTTC. The V and J genes are TRBV6-1 and TRBJ2-7; 11 bases are a match to TRBD1. Trimming cost V 1 base and J 10 bases; bases outside gene matches: 3. This CDR3 is 13 amino acids long. From germline, CDR1 is MNHNS and CDR2 SASEGT.

The chain links TRBV11-2 to TRBJ2-5, with a weak D call TRBD2 (5 bases). Trimming took off 3 bases at V and 7 bases at J, with 12 bases between the two ends. Germline V gene data show CDR1 as SGHAT and CDR2 as FQNNGV. The CDR3 totals 13 residues. CDR3 DNA sequence: TGTGCCAGCAGCTTGGAAGTCCGGGGGACCCAGTACTTC. Amino acids: CASSLEVRGTQYF.

This chain links TRBV3-1 (or the pseudogene TRBV3-2) with TRBJ2-7; D unclear. V was shortened by 3 bases and J by 4 bases, with 4 bases between the two germline ends. Germline CDR1 LGHDT, CDR2 YNNKEL (reference sequence). The CDR3 sequence is 11 residues long. The CDR3: CASSQLYEQYF. DNA for the CDR3: TGTGCCAGCAGCCAGCTATACGAGCAGTACTTC.

V gene TRBV19 combines with J gene TRBJ1-5; no reliable D call. The CDR3 is 16 amino acids. Trimming cost V 0 bases and J 3 bases, with 12 bases left between them. CDR1 is LNHDA and CDR2 is SQIVND in the germline V gene (reference sequence). CDR3 sequence: CASSIDPPGINQPQHF. The CDR3 DNA is TGTGCCAGTAGTATAGATCCGCCGGGGATCAATCAGCCCCAGCATTTT.

This clone was observed once. This chain joins TRBV5-1 and TRBJ1-1, with TRBD1 matching over 8 bases. The J segment lost 1 base and the V segment lost 0 bases, leaving 2 bases of the junction unmatched. In germline, CDR1 is SGHRS, CDR2 YFSETQ. CDR3 length: 15 residues. CDR3 amino acids: CASSLDGQGNTEAFF. The CDR3 coding sequence is TGCGCCAGCAGCTTGGACGGACAGGGGAACACTGAAGCTTTCTTT.

V and J are TRBV7-9 and TRBJ1-1; D might be TRBD1 (6 bases). The CDR3 has 13 residues. Deletions cut 4 bases from V and 5 bases from J, with 11 bases between. Germline CDR1 reads SEHNR; CDR2 reads FQNEAQ (reference sequence). CDR3 in amino acids: CASSSGGGTEAFF. The CDR3 DNA is TGTGCCAGCAGCTCGGGGGGCGGGACTGAAGCTTTCTTT. Combining the CDR3 with reference TRBV7-9 and TRBJ1-1 gives the whole variable domain DTGVSQNPRHKITKRGQNVTFRCDPISEHNRLYWYRQTLGQGPEFLTYFQNEAQLEKSRLLSDRFSAERPKGSFSTLEIQRTEQGDSAMYLCASSSGGGTEAFFGQGTRLTVV.

The chain combines TRBV3-1 (or the pseudogene TRBV3-2) with TRBJ1-1; TRBD1 matches 8 bases. Germline loops: CDR1 LGHDT, CDR2 YNNKEL (reference sequence). This CDR3 is built from 16 residues. V lost 4 bases to trimming and J lost 7 bases; unmatched junction nucleotides: 14. CDR3 in DNA: TGTGCCAGCAGCCCCCCTGGCAGGGGGCCGGGGGGTGAAGCTTTCTTT. Its translation is CASSPPGRGPGGEAFF.

The gene calls are TRBV11-2 and TRBJ2-5; D is perhaps TRBD2 (5 bases). There are 14 residues in the CDR3. Germline V lookup: CDR1 SGHAT, CDR2 FQNNGV. The germline V and J ends were trimmed by 1 base and 5 bases, with 11 bases remaining between them. CDR3 in amino acids: CASSLVAGVETQYF. As DNA, the CDR3 is TGTGCCAGCAGCTTAGTTGCCGGGGTGGAGACCCAGTACTTC.

V usage is TRBV7-8 and J usage is TRBJ2-3; 9 bases map to TRBD2. The germline gives CDR1 SGHVS, CDR2 FQNEAQ. This CDR3 contains 18 residues. V was clipped by 2 bases and J by 2 bases; unmatched bases: 11. In nucleotides, the CDR3 is TGTGCCAGCAGCTTAATAGGGGCTAGCGGGAAGTTCACAGATACGCAGTATTTT. Its protein product is CASSLIGASGKFTDTQYF.

The chain carries TRBV9 and TRBJ2-1, with 7 bases that match TRBD2. The V gene end was trimmed by 1 base and the J gene end by 0 bases; junction bases not matched to a gene: 7. Germline CDR1 is SGDLS and CDR2 is YYNGEE. This CDR3 contains 17 residues. CDR3 in amino acids: CASSVQPSGDSYNEQFF. In DNA form, the CDR3 reads TGTGCCAGCAGCGTACAGCCTAGCGGAGACTCCTACAATGAGCAGTTCTTC.

This clone has only a few counts. This chain uses TRBV2 with TRBJ1-2; D might be TRBD1 (6 bases). Trimming took 6 bases from V and 0 from J, leaving 17 bases between them. CDR3 length equals 16 residues. Germline CDR1 reads SNHLY; CDR2 reads FYNNEI. CDR3 coding DNA: TGTGCCAGCAGGAACACCCGACAGGTTACTAACTATGGCTACACCTTC. Its translation is CASRNTRQVTNYGYTF.

The genes are TRBV5-1 and TRBJ2-7, with 7 bases matching TRBD2. Germline CDR1 and CDR2: SGHRS and YFSETQ. V shed 0 bases and J 3 bases; nucleotides not matched to a gene: 9. The CDR3 spans 16 residues. CDR3 protein: CASSLGPGEGIYEQYF. The CDR3 DNA follows: TGCGCCAGCAGCTTGGGCCCGGGGGAGGGAATCTACGAGCAGTACTTC.

This rearrangement joins TRBV2 to TRBJ1-1; tentative D call: TRBD1 (5 bases). Germline V gives CDR1 SNHLY, CDR2 FYNNEI. V was cut by 8 bases and J by 5 bases, with 9 bases left in between. This CDR3 is 11 amino acids long. The CDR3 loop reads CASGRETEAFF. In DNA form, the CDR3 reads TGTGCCAGCGGCAGGGAAACTGAAGCTTTCTTT.

This chain uses TRBV28 with TRBJ1-5, with 9 bases identical to TRBD1. Germline CDR1 and CDR2: MDHEN and SYDVKM. The V segment lost 7 bases and the J segment 7 bases; nucleotides outside the gene matches: 11. There are 15 residues in the CDR3. The CDR3: CASTEPTGGGQPQHF. CDR3 nucleotides: TGTGCCAGCACTGAACCCACAGGGGGCGGACAGCCCCAGCATTTT.

In its sample, this clone was seen once. The chain links TRBV7-9 to TRBJ2-2; TRBD1 matches at 7 bases. CDR1 is SEHNR and CDR2 is FQNEAQ in the germline V gene (reference sequence). CDR3 length: 16 residues. V trimming: 4 bases; J trimming: 6 bases; junction bases outside the gene matches: 11. The CDR3 DNA is TGTGCCAGCAGCTCGGACAAGACAGGGCGGGCCGGGGAGCTGTTTTTT. Translating gives CASSSDKTGRAGELFF.

This rearrangement joins TRBV6-2 or TRBV6-3 to TRBJ2-2; D remains unclear. V was shortened by 2 bases and J by 4 bases, with 5 bases between the two germline ends. Germline loops: CDR1 MNHEY, CDR2 SVGEGT. This CDR3 comprises 13 residues. The CDR3 sequence: CASSYAPTGELFF. In DNA form, the CDR3 reads TGTGCCAGCAGTTACGCGCCCACCGGGGAGCTGTTTTTT.